This T cell receptor beta chain was sequenced for a study of PD-1 blockade in classical Hodgkin lymphoma. In the study overall: Patients in the cohort were put on intravenous nivolumab, 3 mg/kg every 2 weeks.

J gave up 9 bases and V 6 bases, and 7 bases lay outside the gene matches. Germline loops: CDR1 MNHEY, CDR2 SVGAGI. The CDR3 is 13 residues long. Study results and limitations: The origin of the repertoire differences remains undefined, with disease activity or prior therapy as possible causes.

Clones were sequenced by immunoSEQ multiplex PCR, and TCRdb holds only the in-frame ones, with some missing. The data show under 30,000 clones, over 55% seen once. About this clone itself: Its specificity is unknown.

In every patient, relapse followed autologous stem cell transplantation, while exposure to brentuximab vedotin differed. This sequence joins TRBV6-5 and TRBJ2-1; TRBD2 agrees at 8 bases. The sequencing used peripheral blood mononuclear cells (PBMCs), collected before the second cycle of nivolumab. This TCR was sampled from a human donor with classical Hodgkin lymphoma. Written as DNA, the CDR3 is TGTGCCAGCAGCAGACAACGGGGGGGTGAGCAGTTCTTC. Translating it yields CASSRQRGGEQFF.